This is a list of T cell receptor beta chains from one sample in a study of blood T cell repertoires in COVID-19. The table came from immunoSEQ multiplex PCR; TCRdb's copy has only in-frame clones and leaves some out. Of around 250,000 clones in the sample, over 80% were seen once. Sequenced sample: peripheral blood. The receptor set was obtained from a woman aged 40 to 50 who had recovered from COVID-19. Both conserved end residues are part of each CDR3. D genes are given only for firm matches. Where a row states a size, it is once, few, many or the class of an expanded clone; other rows omit it.

>TRBD1|TRBJ1-6|few|14|TRBV30
CAWVGTALLGPLHF
TGTGCCTGGGTGGGGACAGCCCTTCTAGGACCCCTCCACTTT
>-|TRBJ2-7|few|14|TRBV5-6
CASSGPPGMREQYF
TGTGCCAGCAGCGGTCCGCCAGGGATGAGGGAGCAGTACTTC
>TRBD2|TRBJ2-5|-|16|TRBV10-1
CASSDGGAGGQETQYF
TGCGCCAGCAGTGATGGAGGAGCGGGGGGCCAAGAGACCCAGTACTTC
>-|TRBJ1-5|-|15|TRBV28
CASSLPLTRNQPQHF
TGTGCCAGCAGTTTACCCTTGACACGCAATCAGCCCCAGCATTTT
>TRBD1|TRBJ1-4|-|14|TRBV5-1
CASSLAFRDRRLFF
TGCGCCAGCAGCTTGGCGTTCCGGGACAGGAGACTGTTTTTT
>-|TRBJ1-5|-|12|TRBV4-1
CASSQVGGPQHF
TGCGCCAGCAGCCAAGTGGGGGGGCCCCAGCATTTT
>TRBD2|TRBJ2-2|-|15|TRBV19
CASRLARTYTGELFF
TGTGCCAGCCGACTAGCCCGCACGTACACCGGGGAGCTGTTTTTT
>TRBD1|TRBJ1-1|-|15|TRBV11-3
CASSPGQGLNTEAFF
TGTGCCAGCAGCCCTGGACAGGGCCTTAACACTGAAGCTTTCTTT
>-|TRBJ1-1|few|13|TRBV6-4
CASRGHPGTEAFF
TGTGCCAGCAGGGGGCACCCCGGCACTGAAGCTTTCTTT
>TRBD2|TRBJ2-1|-|17|TRBV6-2/TRBV6-3
CASSYDPAGGPYNEQFF
TGTGCCAGCAGTTATGATCCAGCGGGGGGGCCCTACAATGAGCAGTTCTTC
>TRBD2|TRBJ2-2|-|16|TRBV30
CAWSSPGLVATGELFF
TGTGCCTGGAGTTCACCGGGACTAGTCGCCACCGGGGAGCTGTTTTTT
>-|TRBJ2-3|-|13|TRBV11-2
CASSPQGSDTQYF
TGTGCCAGCAGTCCACAGGGAAGTGATACGCAGTATTTT
>-|TRBJ2-2|-|12|TRBV12-3/TRBV12-4
CASSLKPGELFF
TGTGCCAGCAGTTTAAAGCCCGGGGAGCTGTTTTTT
>-|TRBJ1-2|few|13|TRBV27
CASLGAKNYGYTF
TGTGCCAGCCTCGGAGCTAAGAACTATGGCTACACCTTC
>-|TRBJ1-5|-|14|TRBV2
CASSQSEGGQPQHF
TGTGCCAGCAGTCAAAGTGAGGGAGGTCAGCCCCAGCATTTT
>-|TRBJ2-1|few|13|TRBV3-1/TRBV3-2
CASSQVPGNEQFF
TGTGCCAGCAGCCAAGTGCCGGGCAATGAGCAGTTCTTC
>TRBD1|TRBJ2-7|-|13|TRBV29-1
CSAATGKQHEQYF
TGCAGCGCCGCGACAGGGAAGCAACACGAGCAGTACTTC
>TRBD2|TRBJ2-7|-|13|TRBV28
CASSFPGGGEWYF
TGTGCCAGCAGTTTCCCGGGAGGGGGGGAGTGGTACTTC
>-|TRBJ2-5|-|13|TRBV18
CASSPGTKETQYF
TGTGCCAGCTCACCCGGGACAAAAGAGACCCAGTACTTC
>TRBD1|TRBJ2-1|-|15|TRBV18
CASSLDRVNYNEQFF
TGTGCCAGCTCCCTCGACAGGGTGAACTACAATGAGCAGTTCTTC
>-|TRBJ1-1|-|14|TRBV11-3
CASSPSRLSTEAFF
TGTGCCAGCAGCCCAAGCAGGTTAAGTACTGAAGCTTTCTTT
>-|TRBJ2-7|-|12|TRBV12-3/TRBV12-4
CASSFFGDEQYF
TGTGCCAGCAGTTTTTTCGGGGACGAGCAGTACTTC
>-|TRBJ2-5|once|12|TRBV10-3
CAISTSEETQYF
TGTGCCATCAGCACCAGCGAAGAGACCCAGTACTTC
>TRBD1|TRBJ1-6|-|16|TRBV5-1
CASSLIFDRENSPLHF
TGCGCCAGCAGCCTAATATTCGACAGGGAGAATTCACCCCTCCACTTT
>TRBD1|TRBJ1-4|-|15|TRBV19
CASSSTGATNEKLFF
TGTGCCAGTAGTAGCACAGGGGCAACTAATGAAAAACTGTTTTTT
>-|TRBJ1-2|-|13|TRBV24-1
CATRAGENYGYTF
TGTGCCACCAGGGCAGGGGAGAACTATGGCTACACCTTC
>TRBD2|TRBJ2-5|few|15|TRBV5-1
CASSYLTSGTETQYF
TGCGCCAGCAGCTACCTAACTAGCGGTACGGAGACCCAGTACTTC
>TRBD2|TRBJ2-3|-|14|TRBV20-1
CSASVAGVTDTQYF
TGCAGTGCTAGTGTGGCGGGGGTGACAGATACGCAGTATTTT
>-|TRBJ2-1|-|16|TRBV28
CASSLIVAGSRNEQFF
TGTGCCAGCAGTTTAATAGTGGCAGGGTCGCGCAATGAGCAGTTCTTC
>TRBD2|TRBJ2-7|-|15|TRBV5-1
CASSFSSGGGYEQYF
TGCGCCAGCAGTTTTTCCTCCGGGGGGGGCTACGAGCAGTACTTC
>TRBD1|TRBJ1-2|-|12|TRBV14
CASSLDRAGYTF
TGTGCCAGCAGCCTCGACAGGGCTGGCTACACCTTC
>-|TRBJ1-3|-|15|TRBV30
CACTQGGGTGNTIYF
TGTGCCTGTACCCAGGGCGGGGGCACTGGAAACACCATATATTTT
>TRBD1|TRBJ1-2|once|15|TRBV28
CASSTFGQGARGYTF
TGTGCCAGCAGTACTTTCGGACAGGGGGCGCGAGGCTACACCTTC
>TRBD1|TRBJ2-7|-|16|TRBV30
CAWSTIPGQGAFEQYF
TGTGCCTGGAGTACCATACCGGGACAGGGGGCATTCGAGCAGTACTTC
>TRBD1|TRBJ1-5|-|15|TRBV6-5
CASSPGQVIKQPQHF
TGTGCCAGCAGTCCGGGACAGGTAATAAAACAGCCCCAGCATTTT
>-|TRBJ2-2|many|15|TRBV5-4
CASSPQGTNTGELFF
TGTGCCAGCAGCCCCCAGGGGACGAACACCGGGGAGCTGTTTTTT
>-|TRBJ1-1|-|11|TRBV3-1/TRBV3-2
CASSQASEAFF
TGTGCCAGCAGCCAAGCCTCTGAAGCTTTCTTT
>-|TRBJ2-1|many|15|TRBV18
CASSPRPDSYNEQFF
TGTGCCAGCTCACCGCGGCCGGACTCCTACAATGAGCAGTTCTTC
>-|TRBJ2-7|-|15|TRBV6-5
CASNYRVTGPYEQYF
TGTGCCAGCAACTACCGTGTGACAGGCCCCTACGAGCAGTACTTC
>-|TRBJ2-2|-|16|TRBV5-5
CASSPLGGANTGELFF
TGTGCCAGCAGCCCTTTAGGGGGGGCGAACACCGGGGAGCTGTTTTTT
>TRBD1|TRBJ1-2|-|17|TRBV27
CASSLKRGTEAYYGYTF
TGTGCCAGCAGTTTAAAACGCGGGACAGAAGCGTACTATGGCTACACCTTC